This T cell receptor (beta chain) was found in a study of regulatory T cells in long-lasting Graves disease. Findings of the study overall: The analysis examined peripheral blood only and excluded thyroid tissue.

The V gene's germline CDR1 is SGHVS and CDR2 FNYEAQ. The V end lost 2 bases, the J end lost 1 base, and 8 bases lay between the germline ends. This CDR3 has 14 amino acids. Time point: newly diagnosed GD, antithyroid drugs for less than 3 months. Construction of the TCR library relied on RNA isolated from PBMCs. This clonotype was detected only a few times. Its specificity is not known. Researchers made TCR beta libraries by using iRepertoire HTBI primers and running Arm-PCR on CDR3 regions. TCRdb re-called the multiplex PCR reads with MiXCR, one entry per CDR3 protein. The table shows 520,000 or so distinct CDR3 sequences, with around 11% occurring only once. These same data were also listed under a study on T cells in Graves' hyperthyroidism and ophthalmopathy.

This sample comprised peripheral blood mononuclear cells (PBMCs), obtained at new diagnosis, from a patient treated with antithyroid drugs. The TCR was taken from a woman in her 30s with Graves disease. V gene TRBV7-6 combines with J gene TRBJ1-1; D unclear. CDR3 loop: CASSLSPGNTEAFF. The CDR3 bases are TGTGCCAGCAGCTTAAGTCCGGGGAACACTGAAGCTTTCTTT. The whole variable domain, remainder taken from reference TRBV7-6 and TRBJ1-1, is GAGVSQSPRYKVTKRGQDVALRCDPISGHVSLYWYRQALGQGPEFLTYFNYEAQQDKSGLPNDRFSAERPEGSISTLTIQRTEQRDSAMYRCASSLSPGNTEAFFGQGTRLTVV.